Presented here are 6 T cell receptor beta chains from one specimen sequenced in a study of Ad26.COV2.S vaccination and SARS-CoV-2 variants. Regarding treatment: 19 received Ad26.COV2.S at low or high dose, single or two shots; roughly five received placebo; per-sample allocation not given. Sampling took place 63 days after the first vaccine or placebo injection. TCRdb keeps only in-frame clones here, not all; method: immunoSEQ multiplex PCR. This table has 250,000 or so clones, roughly 89% appearing once. Sequenced material: peripheral blood, taken in a trial of Ad26.COV2.S vaccine versus placebo. The receptors stem from a person between 18 and 65 years old who received the Ad26.COV2.S COVID-19 vaccine or a placebo.

This chain connects TRBV29-1 to TRBJ1-2, with 8 positions matching TRBD1. The CDR3 loop spans 13 amino acids. Trimming cost V 6 bases and J 0 bases; bases outside gene matches: 3. CDR1 is SQVTM and CDR2 is ANQGSEA in the germline V gene. The CDR3 region is CSVGQGPNYGYTF. For the CDR3, the DNA is TGCAGCGTAGGACAGGGTCCTAACTATGGCTACACCTTC.

The chain uses TRBV9 and TRBJ2-1; the match to TRBD2 covers 14 bases. Germline CDR1 and CDR2: SGDLS and YYNGEE. V was clipped by 2 bases and J by 9 bases; unmatched bases: 4. CDR3 length: 15 residues. CDR3 nucleotide sequence: TGTGCCAGCAGCGTGACTAGCGGGGGGGCGGTTGAGCAGTTCTTC. Its protein product is CASSVTSGGAVEQFF.

This chain uses TRBV2 with TRBJ2-3, with D unresolved. The V end was cut by 8 bases, the J end by 2 bases, with 11 bases between. The CDR3 is 13 residues long. Germline CDR1 is SNHLY and CDR2 is FYNNEI. The CDR3 sequence: CASGPPFTDTQYF. DNA of the CDR3: TGTGCCAGCGGGCCGCCTTTCACAGATACGCAGTATTTT. The full variable domain, rest sourced from reference TRBV2 and TRBJ2-3, is EPEVTQTPSHQVTQMGQEVILRCVPISNHLYFYWYRQILGQKVEFLVSFYNNEISEKSEIFDDQFSVERPDGSNFTLKIRSTKLEDSAMYFCASGPPFTDTQYFGPGTRLTVL.

The V call is TRBV30, the J call TRBJ1-2; 7 bases line up with TRBD1. The ends lost 1 base at V and 8 bases at J; junction bases unmatched: 13. This CDR3 comprises 15 residues. Germline assignment: CDR1 GTSNPN and CDR2 SVGIG (reference sequence). The CDR3: CAWSASRDSLGGYTF. The CDR3 DNA follows: TGTGCCTGGAGTGCGTCGAGGGACAGCTTGGGAGGCTACACCTTC.

This chain links TRBV7-2 with TRBJ2-2; D is perhaps TRBD1 or TRBD2 (5 bases each). Trimming removed 6 bases from V and 4 bases from J, with 21 bases in between. The V gene's germline CDR1 is SGHTA and CDR2 FQGNSA. The length of the CDR3 is 17 residues. CDR3 sequence (DNA): TGTGCCAGCAGTCGGCGGCGGCTAGCCCAGGGCACCGGGGAGCTGTTTTTT. Protein: CASSRRRLAQGTGELFF.

The rearrangement uses TRBV9 and TRBJ2-3; 7 bases are shared with TRBD2. The CDR3 consists of 16 residues. Unmatched junction bases numbered 6, after V lost 1 base and J lost 1 base. The germline CDR1 and CDR2 sequences are SGDLS and YYNGEE. The CDR3 loop is CASSVLSGTGTDTQYF. The CDR3 DNA follows: TGTGCCAGCAGCGTACTGAGCGGGACTGGCACAGATACGCAGTATTTT.